This T cell receptor beta chain was identified during a study of blood T cell repertoires in COVID-19. Data came from immunoSEQ multiplex PCR; TCRdb stores just in-frame clones and leaves some out. The sample has 200,000 or so clones; roughly 90% are singletons. This clone was recorded once. The ends were cut back, 5 bases at V and 5 bases at J, with 15 bases in the middle. Germline V lookup: CDR1 MNHEY, CDR2 SMNVEV (reference sequence). There are 14 residues in the CDR3. Input material: PBMCs or T cells enriched from blood (not recorded which). This TCR derives from a woman in her twenties or thirties who had recovered from COVID-19. The chain has TRBV27 and TRBJ1-1; possible D gene TRBD1, 5 bases. The CDR3 nucleotides are TGTGCCAGCAGTCCGGACACGCCCTGGACTGAAGCTTTCTTT. The encoded protein is CASSPDTPWTEAFF.